The 15 T cell receptor beta chains reported below all come from one sample, sequenced in a study of blood T cells in healthy people across ages. A second PCR of 7 to 11 cycles used a sample-barcoded 5' primer and a J-beta primer mix. TCRdb re-analysed the 5' RACE reads in MiXCR, keeping a single row per CDR3 protein. Of roughly 800,000 distinct CDR3 sequences detected, 20% to 30% appear once; the ten largest clones hold 8% to 10%. The same data also went into a second study, on T cells of mothers and their children.

The material sequenced was blood. The receptors shown here come from a boy between 10 and 17 years old in good health.

This clonotype was counted between two and nine times. This rearrangement joins TRBV29-1 to TRBJ2-5; 8 nucleotides agree with TRBD1. Germline CDR1 and CDR2: SQVTM and ANQGSEA. The CDR3 is made up of 12 amino acids. The J segment lost 11 bases and the V segment lost 6 bases, leaving 11 bases of the junction unmatched. CDR3 coding DNA: TGCAGCGTCCCGACAGGGGCGGGTGAGCAGTACTTC. It encodes CSVPTGAGEQYF.

This clonotype occurred many times. This rearrangement joins TRBV11-3 to TRBJ2-2, with D uncertain. This CDR3 comprises 13 residues. V was clipped by 2 bases and J by 1 base, with 2 bases between them. Germline V gene lookup returns CDR1 SGHNT and CDR2 YENEEA. CDR3 bases: TGTGCCAGCAGCTTACTGAACACCGGGGAGCTGTTTTTT. Its protein is CASSLLNTGELFF.

The genes are TRBV29-1 and TRBJ2-5; 9 bases line up with TRBD2. Germline V gene lookup returns CDR1 SQVTM and CDR2 ANQGSEA. The CDR3 loop spans 14 amino acids. The J segment lost 5 bases and the V segment lost 0 bases, leaving 4 bases of the junction unmatched. The CDR3 region is CSVEDPSGAETQYF. The CDR3 DNA is TGCAGCGTTGAAGATCCTAGCGGGGCCGAGACCCAGTACTTC.

This clonotype was observed a handful of times. This chain links TRBV27 with TRBJ1-3, with a possible D match to TRBD1 (5 bases). CDR1 and CDR2 (germline): MNHEY, SMNVEV (reference sequence). V lost 3 bases to trimming and J lost 4 bases, with 10 bases between them. The CDR3 length is 14 residues. The CDR3 DNA sequence: TGTGCCAGCAGTTTTGGGGGGACGGGAAACACCATATATTTT. As protein: CASSFGGTGNTIYF.

The genes are TRBV12-3 or TRBV12-4 and TRBJ2-1; TRBD1 aligns across 7 bases. The assigned J gene may be wrong: the sequence end matches TRBJ2-5 better. The CDR3 is 16 residues long. The CDR3 coding sequence is TGTGCCAGCAGTTTACCCACAACCGGGACAGAAGAGACCCAGTACTTC. Translated, it gives CASSLPTTGTEETQYF.

The genes are TRBV12-5 and TRBJ2-3; 8 nucleotides line up with TRBD2. There are 15 residues in the CDR3. Germline V gene sequence: CDR1 LGHNT, CDR2 FRNRAP. The V and J ends lost 0 bases and 1 base, in that order; junction bases with no gene match: 0. In DNA, the CDR3 is TGTGCTAGTGGTTTGGTAGCGGGGGGCACAGATACGCAGTATTTT. This translates into CASGLVAGGTDTQYF.

The J gene is TRBJ2-7, the V gene TRBV20-1; weak D call: TRBD2 (5 bases). CDR3 length: 15 residues. Germline V lookup: CDR1 DFQATT, CDR2 SNEGSKA (reference sequence). Trimming took off 0 bases at V and 3 bases at J, with 15 bases between the two ends. The CDR3 coding sequence is TGCAGTGCTAGAGATATCAGCGGCAGAGACTACGAGCAGTACTTC. Translating it yields CSARDISGRDYEQYF.

J is TRBJ2-5 and V is TRBV20-1, with D tentatively TRBD2 (6 bases). The J call is uncertain, as TRBJ2-1 better fits the DNA end. CDR1 DFQATT and CDR2 SNEGSKA come from the germline V gene (reference sequence). The CDR3 is 14 residues long. The CDR3 loop is CSASGGAVLDEQFF. CDR3 DNA sequence: TGCAGTGCTAGCGGCGGGGCTGTACTAGATGAGCAGTTCTTC.

This chain joins TRBV11-2 and TRBJ1-3; D is possibly TRBD1 (6 bases). The CDR3 loop spans 14 amino acids. Between the trimmed V and J ends, which lost 8 bases and 4 bases, there was a span of 15 bases. The germline CDR1 and CDR2 sequences are SGHAT and FQNNGV. The chain's CDR3 is CASGYRASGNTIYF. The CDR3 region has the DNA TGTGCCAGCGGATACAGGGCATCAGGAAACACCATATATTTT.

V gene TRBV7-2 combines with J gene TRBJ2-1; 8 positions agree with TRBD2. Germline V lookup: CDR1 SGHTA, CDR2 FQGNSA. The CDR3 sequence is 15 residues long. Losses at the gene ends were 2 bases for V and 8 bases for J; bases not matched to a gene: 8. The CDR3 is CASSLRGLAFHEQFF. Written as DNA, the CDR3 is TGTGCCAGCAGCTTAAGAGGACTAGCTTTTCATGAGCAGTTCTTC. The full variable domain, with the rest looked up from reference TRBV7-2 and TRBJ2-1, is GAGVSQSPSNKVTEKGKDVELRCDPISGHTALYWYRQSLGQGLEFLIYFQGNSAPDKSGLPSDRFSAERTGGSVSTLTIQRTQQEDSAVYLCASSLRGLAFHEQFFGPGTRLTVL.

This clonotype has more than one count but fewer than ten. The J gene is TRBJ1-2, the V gene TRBV7-9, with D maybe TRBD1 (6 bases). Germline V gene sequence: CDR1 SEHNR, CDR2 FQNEAQ (reference sequence). V was shortened by 3 bases and J by 3 bases, with 14 bases between the two germline ends. The CDR3 spans 15 residues. For the CDR3, the DNA is TGTGCCAGCAGCTTGTGGACAGATCCCCACTATGGCTACACCTTC. Encoded protein: CASSLWTDPHYGYTF.

The V and J genes are TRBV28 and TRBJ2-2; D unresolved. The CDR3 is made up of 14 amino acids. Germline CDR1 reads MDHEN; CDR2 reads SYDVKM. V lost 6 bases and J 6 bases, leaving 14 bases between the germline ends. The CDR3 coding sequence is TGTGCCAGCAGACCAAACCCCGTACCCGGGGAGCTGTTTTTT. Its translation: CASRPNPVPGELFF.

In this sample, this clonotype turned up a few times. The chain links TRBV7-9 to TRBJ1-1, with a weak D call TRBD1 (6 bases). This CDR3 contains 14 residues. V was trimmed by 3 bases and J by 4 bases, leaving 12 bases between them. Looked up from germline, CDR1 is SEHNR and CDR2 is FQNEAQ (reference sequence). The CDR3 DNA is TGTGCCAGCAGCTTTAGGGGGAAGGCCACTGAAGCTTTCTTT. This gives the protein CASSFRGKATEAFF.

The chain combines TRBV7-3 with TRBJ2-5; D ambiguous. Trimming cost V 1 base and J 3 bases, with 6 bases left between them. This CDR3 has 13 residues. Germline V gene lookup returns CDR1 SGHTA and CDR2 FQGTGA. The CDR3 region is CASSLKVEETQYF. In DNA form, the CDR3 reads TGTGCCAGCAGCTTAAAGGTAGAAGAGACCCAGTACTTC.

This clonotype was picked up a small number of times. The chain uses TRBV29-1 and TRBJ2-7; possibly TRBD1 for D (6 bases). The germline V gene has CDR1 SQVTM and CDR2 ANQGSEA. Trimming shortened V by 7 bases and J by 2 bases, and 15 bases separated the two germline ends. The CDR3 runs to 13 residues. CDR3 nucleotides: TGCAGCGCCTTGGTGGCAGGGGCCTACGAGCAGTACTTC. Translation gives CSALVAGAYEQYF.